What follows are 26 T cell receptor beta chains derived from one specimen sequenced in a study of response to subunit inactivated influenza vaccine. TCRdb fed the RT-PCR reads into MiXCR, producing one record per CDR3 protein. This sample yields around 650,000 distinct CDR3 sequences, of which approximately 15% are seen a single time; 9.5% to 13% belongs to the top ten. This material consisted of PBMCs from blood, taken 11 to 12 days after vaccination. Source of these receptors: a man in his forties or fifties who received an inactivated influenza vaccine.

V and J are TRBV20-1 and TRBJ2-3; 8 bases fit TRBD2. This CDR3 comprises 15 residues. Germline V gene lookup returns CDR1 DFQATT and CDR2 SNEGSKA (reference sequence). After removal of 5 bases from V and 6 bases from J, the junction contained 13 bases not matched to a gene. The CDR3 sequence is CSAPPAGAGLDTQYF. The DNA of the CDR3 is TGCAGTGCTCCTCCAGCGGGGGCCGGTTTGGATACGCAGTATTTT.

The V call is TRBV15, the J call TRBJ2-1; D may be TRBD1 (5 bases). Per the germline V gene, CDR1 is LNHNV and CDR2 is YYDKDF (reference sequence). The ends were cut back, 3 bases at V and 15 bases at J, with 15 bases in the middle. This CDR3 spans 12 amino acids. Written as DNA, the CDR3 is TGTGCCACCAGCAGTCTCAGGGCTGATCTGTTCTTC. Translating gives CATSSLRADLFF.

The chain carries TRBV6-5 and TRBJ2-1; 7 bases map to TRBD2. The CDR3 runs 17 residues. V trimming: 2 bases; J trimming: 0 bases; junction bases outside the gene matches: 7. From germline, CDR1 is MNHEY and CDR2 SVGAGI. CDR3 sequence: CASSYPGGSSSYNEQFF. The DNA of the CDR3 is TGTGCCAGCAGTTACCCCGGGGGGTCGAGCTCCTACAATGAGCAGTTCTTC.

This clonotype was recorded a few times. The genes are TRBV6-1 and TRBJ2-7; 10 bases line up with TRBD1. CDR3 length: 13 amino acids. Germline loops: CDR1 MNHNS, CDR2 SASEGT. Unmatched junction bases numbered 3, after V lost 6 bases and J lost 4 bases. In DNA form, the CDR3 reads TGTGCCAGCAGGGACAGGGGGGGATACGAGCAGTACTTC. It translates to CASRDRGGYEQYF.

The CDR3 region is CATSRDRGGIETQYF. The CDR3 coding sequence is TGTGCCACCAGCAGAGATAGAGGGGGGATAGAGACCCAGTACTTC. V and J are TRBV15 and TRBJ2-5; TRBD1 or TRBD2 may be the D gene (6 bases each). The germline V gene encodes CDR1 LNHNV and CDR2 YYDKDF (reference sequence). Trimming took 0 bases from V and 4 from J, leaving 12 bases between them. The CDR3 loop spans 15 amino acids.

This clonotype was seen more than once but under ten times. V gene TRBV4-1 combines with J gene TRBJ2-2; D is undetermined. The ends were cut back, 7 bases at V and 5 bases at J, with 20 bases in the middle. The CDR3 spans 16 residues. The germline CDR1 and CDR2 sequences are MGHRA and YSYEKL. The CDR3 is CASTRAIKMRTGELFF. In nucleotides, the CDR3 is TGCGCCAGCACCCGTGCAATCAAGATGAGAACCGGGGAGCTGTTTTTT.

This clonotype was detected a few times. The rearrangement joins TRBV7-2 to TRBJ2-3; TRBD1 matches 7 bases. Trimming took 5 bases from V and 0 from J; bases not matched to a gene: 8. Germline CDR1 SGHTA, CDR2 FQGNSA. This CDR3 is built from 16 residues. CDR3 DNA sequence: TGTGCCAGCAGCCGCGACAGGGCCTCTAGCACAGATACGCAGTATTTT. As protein: CASSRDRASSTDTQYF.

The table lists this clonotype with a few counts. The chain combines TRBV20-1 with TRBJ1-5, with D hard to call. V lost 0 bases and J 7 bases, leaving 7 bases between the germline ends. The CDR3 sequence is 12 residues long. The germline V gene encodes CDR1 DFQATT and CDR2 SNEGSKA (reference sequence). CDR3 amino acids: CSARDLGQPQHF. As DNA, the CDR3 is TGCAGTGCTAGAGATCTCGGACAGCCCCAGCATTTT.

This clonotype was seen a handful of times. The chain carries TRBV28 and TRBJ1-5; D is uncertain. The CDR3 totals 17 residues. V lost 1 base, J lost 7 bases, and 20 bases lay in between. Germline V gene data show CDR1 as MDHEN and CDR2 as SYDVKM. CDR3 region: CASSLYQLIQDVQPQHF. CDR3 DNA: TGTGCCAGCAGTTTATACCAACTCATACAAGATGTCCAGCCCCAGCATTTT. The variable domain in full, with the rest retrieved from reference TRBV28 and TRBJ1-5, is DVKVTQSSRYLVKRTGEKVFLECVQDMDHENMFWYRQDPGLGLRLIYFSYDVKMKEKGDIPEGYSVSREKKERFSLILESASTNQTSMYLCASSLYQLIQDVQPQHFGDGTRLSIL.

This chain uses TRBV20-1 with TRBJ2-1; a weak D match, TRBD2 (7 bases). Trimming took off 3 bases at V and 16 bases at J, with 22 bases between the two ends. The CDR3 loop spans 13 amino acids. From germline, CDR1 is DFQATT and CDR2 SNEGSKA (reference sequence). CDR3: CSASLEGGREGFF. CDR3 DNA sequence: TGCAGTGCTAGCTTGGAGGGGGGGCGGGAAGGTTTCTTC.

This clonotype was picked up a small number of times. V is TRBV20-1 and J is TRBJ1-5, with 8 bases lining up with TRBD1. Germline trimming cut 6 bases from V and 2 bases from J; bases unmatched to any gene: 9. The CDR3 is 15 amino acids. CDR1 and CDR2 from the germline V gene are DFQATT and SNEGSKA (reference sequence). The CDR3 here is CSALDRVKGNQPQHF. The CDR3 DNA is TGCAGTGCCCTGGACAGGGTAAAGGGCAATCAGCCCCAGCATTTT.

This clonotype was counted a few times. J is TRBJ1-1 and V is TRBV10-3; D remains unclear. The CDR3 consists of 12 residues. V was pared by 5 bases and J by 0 bases, with 4 bases between. CDR1 and CDR2 from the germline V gene are ENHRY and SYGVKD. Here the CDR3 reads CAISSVNTEAFF. The CDR3, as DNA: TGTGCCATCAGTTCAGTGAACACTGAAGCTTTCTTT.

This sequence joins TRBV7-2 and TRBJ1-4; D might be TRBD1 (5 bases). The V and J ends lost 3 bases and 3 bases respectively, with 14 bases between them. Germline CDR1 reads SGHTA; CDR2 reads FQGNSA. The CDR3 has 16 amino acids. The CDR3 reads CASSLGLRGPNEKLFF. The CDR3 DNA reads TGTGCCAGCAGCTTGGGGCTTAGAGGACCTAATGAAAAACTGTTTTTT.

A few counts support this clonotype. This rearrangement joins TRBV5-6 to TRBJ1-2; D may be TRBD1 (5 bases). There are 15 residues in the CDR3. The V and J ends lost 6 bases and 1 base respectively, with 16 bases between them. CDR1 is SGHDT and CDR2 is YYEEEE in the germline V gene. The CDR3: CASIFQGWNNYGYTF. Written as DNA, the CDR3 is TGTGCCAGCATTTTTCAGGGTTGGAATAACTATGGCTACACCTTC. The full variable domain, completed using reference TRBV5-6 and TRBJ1-2, is DAGVTQSPTHLIKTRGQQVTLRCSPKSGHDTVSWYQQALGQGPQFIFQYYEEEERQRGNFPDRFSGHQFPNYSSELNVNALLLGDSALYLCASIFQGWNNYGYTFGSGTRLTVV.

In its sample, this clonotype was seen a few times. This chain uses TRBV25-1 with TRBJ2-2; D tentatively fits TRBD1 or TRBD2 (6 bases each). V was trimmed by 2 bases and J by 6 bases, leaving 16 bases between them. CDR1 is MGHDK, CDR2 SYGVNS, per germline. The CDR3 length is 16 residues. The CDR3 region is CASSENPGAGSGELFF. CDR3 DNA sequence: TGTGCCAGCAGTGAAAATCCGGGGGCCGGGTCCGGGGAGCTGTTTTTT.

In this sample, this clonotype turned up many times. V gene TRBV12-3 or TRBV12-4 combines with J gene TRBJ2-7, with D perhaps matching TRBD1 (5 bases). This CDR3 comprises 13 residues. Trimming stripped 7 bases from V and 1 base from J, with 11 bases between. CDR3 DNA: TGTGCCAGCACTAGGGCAGGGTCCTACGAGCAGTACTTC. It encodes CASTRAGSYEQYF.

This clonotype was observed at least ten times. The chain combines TRBV10-3 with TRBJ2-1; no definite D call. Germline V lookup: CDR1 ENHRY, CDR2 SYGVKD. The V end was cut by 3 bases, the J end by 9 bases, with 6 bases between. This CDR3 contains 11 residues. The CDR3 here is CAISEVVEQFF. The CDR3 DNA is TGTGCCATCAGTGAAGTGGTTGAGCAGTTCTTC.

This clonotype was found many times. The chain recombines TRBV7-3 with TRBJ1-6, with TRBD1 as a possible D gene (6 bases). Deletions cut 2 bases from V and 8 bases from J, with 7 bases between. CDR1 is SGHTA and CDR2 is FQGTGA in the germline V gene. The CDR3 spans 13 residues. Here the CDR3 DNA reads TGTGCCAGCAGCTTATACAGGGATTCACCCCTCCACTTT. Encoded protein: CASSLYRDSPLHF.

In this sample, this clonotype turned up many times. This chain connects TRBV29-1 to TRBJ2-7; 8 positions match TRBD2. The CDR3 extends over 15 amino acids. Germline V lookup: CDR1 SQVTM, CDR2 ANQGSEA. J lost 6 bases, V lost 0 bases, and 10 bases had no gene match. CDR3 DNA: TGCAGCGTTGAAGAAGCGGGAGCCGTGAGGGGCGAGCAGTACTTC. It translates to CSVEEAGAVRGEQYF.

With respect to this clonotype: A clone one base away is much larger, so this may be a read error. The chain carries TRBV20-1 and TRBJ1-6; 9 bases align to TRBD1. CDR3 size: 15 residues. Germline CDR1 DFQATT, CDR2 SNEGSKA (reference sequence). CDR3 protein: CSASDRGSYNSPLYF. For the CDR3, the DNA is TGCAGTGCTTCGGACAGGGGCTCCTATAATTCACCCCTCTACTTT.

The sample holds a few counts of this clonotype. This rearrangement joins TRBV6-1 to TRBJ2-2; 13 bases align to TRBD2. CDR1 MNHNS and CDR2 SASEGT come from the germline V gene. The ends lost 5 bases at V and 6 bases at J; junction bases unmatched: 3. The CDR3 is 15 amino acids. In DNA form, the CDR3 reads TGTGCCAGCAGTCGGACTAGCGGGGGATCCGGGGAGCTGTTTTTT. This gives the protein CASSRTSGGSGELFF.

This clonotype was counted between two and nine times. The V call is TRBV9, the J call TRBJ2-1, with 8 bases lining up with TRBD2. V shed 5 bases, J shed 7 bases, and the junction held 14 bases outside the gene matches. The CDR3 covers 16 residues. Germline V gives CDR1 SGDLS, CDR2 YYNGEE. The CDR3 sequence is CASSLGGGLAGNEQFF. The CDR3 DNA reads TGTGCCAGCAGTCTAGGGGGAGGACTAGCTGGGAATGAGCAGTTCTTC.

This rearrangement joins TRBV27 to TRBJ2-5, with 7 positions matching TRBD1. With V trimmed by 5 bases and J by 0 bases, 6 bases remained unmatched. Germline V gives CDR1 MNHEY, CDR2 SMNVEV (reference sequence). This CDR3 comprises 15 residues. In DNA, the CDR3 is TGTGCCAGCAGTCGGGGACAGTCGTACCAAGAGACCCAGTACTTC. It yields the protein CASSRGQSYQETQYF.

This clonotype came up many times. The rearrangement uses TRBV7-2 and TRBJ2-3; D is uncertain. Trimming pared 1 base from V and 5 bases from J, leaving 10 bases between. CDR1 and CDR2 (germline): SGHTA, FQGNSA. The CDR3 covers 14 residues. For the CDR3, the DNA is TGTGCCAGCAGCTTAGTAGGGTTTCAAGATACGCAGTATTTT. It is translated as CASSLVGFQDTQYF.

This clonotype appeared a few times. This sequence joins TRBV9 and TRBJ2-7; D gene ambiguous. The CDR3 has 11 residues. Germline V lookup: CDR1 SGDLS, CDR2 YYNGEE. V was trimmed by 2 bases and J by 6 bases, leaving 6 bases between them. The CDR3 is CASSVRREQYF. The CDR3 coding sequence is TGTGCCAGCAGCGTTCGTCGCGAGCAGTACTTC.

This chain connects TRBV5-1 to TRBJ2-2; D possibly corresponds to TRBD1 (5 bases). CDR3 size: 16 residues. CDR1 is SGHRS and CDR2 is YFSETQ in the germline V gene. The V end lost 1 base, the J end lost 2 bases, and 12 bases lay between the germline ends. CDR3 protein: CASSLLGQYNTGELFF. The CDR3 coding sequence is TGCGCCAGCAGCTTGTTGGGGCAGTACAACACCGGGGAGCTGTTTTTT.